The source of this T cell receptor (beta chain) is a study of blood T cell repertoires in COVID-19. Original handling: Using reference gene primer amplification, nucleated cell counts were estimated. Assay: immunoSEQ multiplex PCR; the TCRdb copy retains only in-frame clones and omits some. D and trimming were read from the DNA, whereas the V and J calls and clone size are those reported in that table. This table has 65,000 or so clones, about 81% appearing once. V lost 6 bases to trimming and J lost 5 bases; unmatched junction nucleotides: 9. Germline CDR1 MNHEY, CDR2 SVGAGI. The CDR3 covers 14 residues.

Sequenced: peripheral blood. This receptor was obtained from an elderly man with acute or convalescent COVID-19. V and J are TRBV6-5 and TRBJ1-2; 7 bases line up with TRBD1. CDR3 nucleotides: TGTGCCAGCAGACCCGGGACAGAAATTTATGGCTACACCTTC. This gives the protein CASRPGTEIYGYTF.